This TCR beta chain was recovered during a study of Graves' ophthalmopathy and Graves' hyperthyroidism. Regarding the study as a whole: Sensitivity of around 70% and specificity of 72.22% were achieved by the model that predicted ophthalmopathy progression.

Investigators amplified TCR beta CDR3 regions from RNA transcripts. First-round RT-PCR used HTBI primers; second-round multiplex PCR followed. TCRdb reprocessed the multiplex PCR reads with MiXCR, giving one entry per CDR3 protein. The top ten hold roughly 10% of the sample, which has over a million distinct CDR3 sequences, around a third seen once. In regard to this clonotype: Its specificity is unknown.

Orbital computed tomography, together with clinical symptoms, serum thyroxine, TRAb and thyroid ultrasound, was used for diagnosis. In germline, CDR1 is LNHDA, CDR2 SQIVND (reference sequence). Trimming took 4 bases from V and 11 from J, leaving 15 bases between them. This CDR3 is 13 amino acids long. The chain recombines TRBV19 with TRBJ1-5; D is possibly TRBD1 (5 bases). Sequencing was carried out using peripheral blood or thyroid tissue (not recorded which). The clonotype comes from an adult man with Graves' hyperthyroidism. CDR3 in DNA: TGTGCCAGTAGTACCCTTCCACAGGTCTCCCAGCATTTT. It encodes CASSTLPQVSQHF.